This passage covers 27 T cell receptor beta chains from one sample sequenced in a study of cytomegalovirus exposure and HLA in healthy donors. Both 60 Vbeta primers and 13 Jbeta primers went into the PCR. Produced via immunoSEQ multiplex PCR; TCRdb's table is partial and in-frame only. Among fewer than 150,000 clones listed, around 73% were seen once. The sequencing input was PBMCs. These receptors came from a man aged 45-65 years in good health and CMV-seronegative.

This clone showed up just once. The V and J genes are TRBV28 and TRBJ2-5; TRBD1 might be the D (5 bases). V lost 5 bases and J lost 1, with 11 bases in between. This CDR3 is 14 amino acids long. Germline CDR1 MDHEN, CDR2 SYDVKM. CDR3: CASSPRQPQETQYF. CDR3 bases: TGTGCCAGCAGTCCGAGACAGCCCCAAGAGACCCAGTACTTC.

In its sample, this clone was seen a few times. The CDR3 bases are TGCGCCAGCAGCCAAGAGCCCCCCGGGGAGCAGTACTTC. It specifies CASSQEPPGEQYF. The rearrangement joins TRBV4-3 to TRBJ2-7, with unresolved D. The CDR3 covers 13 residues. The V and J ends lost 0 bases and 7 bases respectively, with 10 bases between them. The V gene's germline CDR1 is LGHNA and CDR2 YSLEER.

This clone came up a few times. The chain couples TRBV2 to TRBJ1-4; 8 nucleotides agree with TRBD1. This CDR3 is built from 13 residues. Germline values: CDR1 SNHLY, CDR2 FYNNEI. V lost 4 bases, J lost 8 bases, and 3 bases stayed unmatched. This chain's CDR3 is CASSGQGREKLFF. The CDR3 DNA is TGTGCCAGCAGTGGACAGGGGCGGGAAAAACTGTTTTTT.

V is TRBV6-1 and J is TRBJ2-7, with 7 bases matching TRBD1. Trimming cost V 6 bases and J 0 bases; bases outside gene matches: 5. CDR3 size: 14 residues. Germline-derived CDR1 and CDR2 are MNHNS and SASEGT. The CDR3 DNA sequence: TGTGCCAGCAGGGACTGGGACAGCTCCTACGAGCAGTACTTC. It encodes CASRDWDSSYEQYF.

The chain is built from TRBV4-3 and TRBJ2-3, with no clear D. Trimming removed 3 bases at V and 4 bases at J, with 14 bases between. CDR1 and CDR2 from the germline V gene are LGHNA and YSLEER. The CDR3 is made up of 15 amino acids. CDR3 bases: TGCGCCAGCAGCCAGAACTATCCCGGGTCAGATACGCAGTATTTT. Residues: CASSQNYPGSDTQYF.

Only a few counts were recorded for this clone. This chain connects TRBV28 to TRBJ2-5; D may be TRBD1 (7 bases). The CDR3 runs 16 residues. Germline CDR1 reads MDHEN; CDR2 reads SYDVKM. Trimming stripped 8 bases from V and 0 bases from J, with 19 bases between. The CDR3: CASPPNAGQNQETQYF. DNA of the CDR3: TGTGCCAGCCCCCCCAATGCGGGACAGAACCAAGAGACCCAGTACTTC.

A few counts support this clone. The chain carries TRBV19 and TRBJ2-1, with 11 bases that match TRBD2. The germline V gene has CDR1 LNHDA and CDR2 SQIVND (reference sequence). V gave up 0 bases and J gave up 5 bases; unmatched junction bases: 18. The CDR3 totals 21 residues. As DNA, the CDR3 is TGTGCCAGTAGTATAGATCATCTGGGAATAGCGGGAGGGCTGAGCAACAATGAGCAGTTCTTC. Residues: CASSIDHLGIAGGLSNNEQFF.

The gene calls are TRBV28 and TRBJ2-3; perhaps TRBD2 as D (6 bases). Trimming removed 6 bases at V and 2 bases at J, with 18 bases between. Germline CDR1 MDHEN, CDR2 SYDVKM. CDR3 length: 16 residues. The CDR3 DNA is TGTGCCAGCAGCCTTACCGGGACTGGATACACAGATACGCAGTATTTT. Translation gives CASSLTGTGYTDTQYF.

CDR3 loop: CASSPGQGAGTEAFF. CDR3 bases: TGTGCCAGCTCACCAGGACAGGGGGCAGGCACTGAAGCTTTCTTT. This chain connects TRBV18 to TRBJ1-1, with 11 bases that match TRBD1. The CDR3 runs to 15 residues. The J segment lost 4 bases and the V segment lost 2 bases, leaving 3 bases of the junction unmatched. Germline CDR1 reads KGHSH; CDR2 reads LQKENI.

This chain links TRBV28 with TRBJ2-1, with TRBD2 matching 14 bases. Germline lookup yields CDR1 MDHEN and CDR2 SYDVKM. This CDR3 spans 18 amino acids. The V segment lost 4 bases and the J segment 9 bases; nucleotides outside the gene matches: 14. CDR3 in amino acids: CASSSTTRLAGGPGEQFF. The CDR3 nucleotides are TGTGCCAGCAGTTCCACAACTCGACTAGCGGGAGGGCCAGGTGAGCAGTTCTTC.

The chain employs TRBV11-2 and TRBJ2-5; tentative D call: TRBD1 (6 bases). The germline V gene has CDR1 SGHAT and CDR2 FQNNGV. Trimming stripped 4 bases from V and 7 bases from J, with 13 bases between. The CDR3 has 13 amino acids. The CDR3 region is CASSSQGSGTQYF. CDR3 bases: TGTGCCAGCAGCTCCCAGGGGTCCGGGACCCAGTACTTC. Full variable domain (rest looked up from reference TRBV11-2 and TRBJ2-5): EAGVAQSPRYKIIEKRQSVAFWCNPISGHATLYWYQQILGQGPKLLIQFQNNGVVDDSQLPKDRFSAERLKGVDSTLKIQPAKLEDSAVYLCASSSQGSGTQYFGPGTRLLVL.

This clone was counted a few times. This chain joins TRBV13 and TRBJ2-3, with D possibly TRBD2 on 5 matching bases. Trimming cost V 8 bases and J 3 bases, with 18 bases left between them. This CDR3 is built from 15 residues. Germline CDR1 reads PRHDT; CDR2 reads FYEKMQ (reference sequence). The CDR3 DNA is TGTGCCAGCCTTAAACGGGATTATGGGACAGATACGCAGTATTTT. Translating it yields CASLKRDYGTDTQYF.

This rearrangement joins TRBV7-2 to TRBJ2-2, with 7 bases lining up with TRBD1. The CDR3 extends over 14 amino acids. CDR1 SGHTA and CDR2 FQGNSA come from the germline V gene. The V and J ends lost 1 base and 7 bases, in that order; junction bases with no gene match: 3. Here the CDR3 reads CASSLETGIGELFF. DNA of the CDR3: TGTGCCAGCAGCTTAGAGACAGGGATCGGGGAGCTGTTTTTT.

On this clone: Germline and junction disagree at one end, which may indicate a read error. The CDR3 spells CASSPGTSGRASNEQYF. CDR3 nucleotide sequence: TGCGCCAGCAGCCCCGGGACTAGCGGGAGGGCCTCCAACGAGCAGTACTTC. The chain combines TRBV5-1 with TRBJ2-7; 16 positions agree with TRBD2. The CDR3 loop spans 17 amino acids. The germline gives CDR1 SGHRS, CDR2 YFSETQ.

The rearrangement links TRBV2 to TRBJ1-5, with D possibly matching TRBD1 (5 bases). This CDR3 has 13 residues. V gave up 4 bases and J gave up 6 bases, with 10 bases separating them. Germline V gene lookup returns CDR1 SNHLY and CDR2 FYNNEI. For the CDR3, the DNA is TGTGCCAGCAGTGTTGCAGGGCGTCAGCCCCAGCATTTT. It encodes CASSVAGRQPQHF.

Here the CDR3 DNA reads TGTGCCAGCAGCCCTCGACTAGCGAGGTACGAGCAGTACTTC. Translation gives CASSPRLARYEQYF. The V gene is TRBV13, the J gene TRBJ2-7; 8 positions match TRBD2. V trimming: 5 bases; J trimming: 4 bases; junction bases outside the gene matches: 7. Germline CDR1 PRHDT, CDR2 FYEKMQ (reference sequence). The CDR3 has 14 amino acids.

The rearrangement uses TRBV7-3 and TRBJ2-5; 8 bases match TRBD2. Germline lookup yields CDR1 SGHTA and CDR2 FQGTGA. This CDR3 region has 15 residues. The trim removed 5 bases at V and 3 bases at J, leaving 8 bases unmatched. The CDR3 sequence: CASSPWAGGKETQYF. DNA for the CDR3: TGTGCCAGCAGCCCTTGGGCGGGAGGAAAAGAGACCCAGTACTTC.

A single count supports this clone. V usage is TRBV29-1 and J usage is TRBJ2-7; 7 bases are a match to TRBD2. Germline V gene lookup returns CDR1 SQVTM and CDR2 ANQGSEA. The CDR3 sequence is 13 residues long. The V gene end was trimmed by 4 bases and the J gene end by 0 bases; junction bases not matched to a gene: 3. As DNA, the CDR3 is TGCAGCGTTGGGGGCGGGAGCTCCTACGAGCAGTACTTC. This codes for CSVGGGSSYEQYF.

The J gene is TRBJ2-6, the V gene TRBV27; D might be TRBD2 (5 bases). The CDR3 spans 17 residues. V lost 5 bases and J 0 bases, leaving 14 bases between the germline ends. Germline loops: CDR1 MNHEY, CDR2 SMNVEV (reference sequence). CDR3 nucleotide sequence: TGTGCCAGCAGTGTATTTGTGGGGAGCTCTGGGGCCAACGTCCTGACTTTC. Encoded protein: CASSVFVGSSGANVLTF.

CDR3 nucleotide sequence: TGTGCCAGCAAGTTGGGACTACTCTACGCTGAAGCTTTCTTT. The encoded protein is CASKLGLLYAEAFF. The V and J genes are TRBV28 and TRBJ1-1, with D perhaps TRBD1 (5 bases). V was pared by 7 bases and J by 6 bases, with 18 bases between. Germline CDR1 reads MDHEN; CDR2 reads SYDVKM. The CDR3 sequence is 14 residues long.

The chain employs TRBV28 and TRBJ2-1; 12 bases align to TRBD2. V lost 7 bases and J lost 7; bases outside the gene matches: 11. The CDR3 has 16 amino acids. CDR1 and CDR2 from the germline V gene are MDHEN and SYDVKM. For the CDR3, the DNA is TGTGCCAGCACGTACGGAGGGACTAGCGGGCTGAATGAGCAGTTCTTC. Its protein product is CASTYGGTSGLNEQFF.

V is TRBV7-2 and J is TRBJ1-4; TRBD1 matches at 7 bases. Germline CDR1 reads SGHTA; CDR2 reads FQGNSA. This CDR3 region has 16 residues. The V and J ends lost 2 bases and 5 bases, in that order; junction bases with no gene match: 8. The DNA for the CDR3 is TGTGCCAGCAGCTTAACCTCCGGGACAGCAAATGAAAAACTGTTTTTT. Its translation is CASSLTSGTANEKLFF.

This clone has just one count. V is TRBV5-1 and J is TRBJ2-3, with a possible D match to TRBD1 (5 bases). Germline V gene lookup returns CDR1 SGHRS and CDR2 YFSETQ. The CDR3 contains 14 residues. V was shortened by 4 bases and J by 6 bases, with 15 bases between the two germline ends. CDR3 in DNA: TGCGCCAGCAGCGAAGGACAATCCCTGGATACGCAGTATTTT. This encodes CASSEGQSLDTQYF.

This clone was observed a single time. This sequence joins TRBV5-4 and TRBJ2-3; TRBD1 matches at 10 bases. Germline V gene lookup returns CDR1 SGHNT and CDR2 YYREEE (reference sequence). V was clipped by 0 bases and J by 4 bases; unmatched bases: 2. The CDR3 runs to 15 residues. The CDR3 nucleotides are TGTGCCAGCAGCTTGGTGGGGACAGGGGCAGATACGCAGTATTTT. It encodes CASSLVGTGADTQYF.

The genes are TRBV21-1 and TRBJ2-3; TRBD2 is taken as the D call from the table, unchecked against the DNA. TRBV21-1 is deemed a pseudogene. This CDR3 is built from 16 residues. The CDR3 DNA reads TGTGCCAGCAGCAAAAGATACCTTACTAGCACAGATACGCAGTATTTT. Encoded protein: CASSKRYLTSTDTQYF.

This clone occurred a few times. V is TRBV2 and J is TRBJ1-5; D ambiguous. With 5 bases removed from V and 4 bases from J, the gap between germline ends came to 9 bases. This CDR3 comprises 13 residues. Germline V gene lookup returns CDR1 SNHLY and CDR2 FYNNEI. The CDR3 DNA is TGTGCCAGCAGTACGGGGAGGAATCAGCCCCAGCATTTT. Protein product: CASSTGRNQPQHF.

This chain joins TRBV19 and TRBJ1-3, with D possibly being TRBD1 (6 bases). The V gene's germline CDR1 is LNHDA and CDR2 SQIVND (reference sequence). The V end was cut by 3 bases, the J end by 2 bases, with 14 bases between. There are 16 residues in the CDR3. CDR3 bases: TGTGCCAGTAGTATTCGATCAAGGACAGCTGGAAACACCATATATTTT. This gives the protein CASSIRSRTAGNTIYF.